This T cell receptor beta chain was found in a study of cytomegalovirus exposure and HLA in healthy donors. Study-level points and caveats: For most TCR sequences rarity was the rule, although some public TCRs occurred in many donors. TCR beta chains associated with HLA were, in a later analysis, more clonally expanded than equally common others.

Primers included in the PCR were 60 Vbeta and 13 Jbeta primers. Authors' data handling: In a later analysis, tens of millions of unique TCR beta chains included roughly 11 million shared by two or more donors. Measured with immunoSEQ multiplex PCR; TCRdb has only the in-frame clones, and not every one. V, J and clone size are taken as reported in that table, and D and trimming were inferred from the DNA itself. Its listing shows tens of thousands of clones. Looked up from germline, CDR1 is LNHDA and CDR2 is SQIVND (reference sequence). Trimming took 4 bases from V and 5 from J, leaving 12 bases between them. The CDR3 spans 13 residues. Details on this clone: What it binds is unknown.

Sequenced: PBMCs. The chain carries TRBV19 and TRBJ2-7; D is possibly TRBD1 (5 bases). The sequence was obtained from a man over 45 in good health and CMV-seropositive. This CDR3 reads CASSTLQGNEQYF. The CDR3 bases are TGTGCCAGTAGTACCCTCCAGGGTAACGAGCAGTACTTC.